Sequencing of this T cell receptor (beta chain) was carried out in a study of blood T cell repertoires in COVID-19. Study overall: Researchers got acute and convalescent COVID-19 samples from the United States, Italy and Spain.

Authors' methods: Scientists estimated how many nucleated cells there were by amplifying reference gene primers. Sequencing was performed with immunoSEQ multiplex PCR; in TCRdb, only in-frame clones are kept and a portion is missing. The V and J calls and clone size are taken from that table; D and trimming were inferred from the DNA. The sample holds some 140,000 clones, roughly 84% seen once. Germline loops: CDR1 SQVTM, CDR2 ANQGSEA. The V and J ends lost 7 bases and 6 bases, in that order; junction bases with no gene match: 8. The CDR3 consists of 13 residues. The source is a man in his fifties or sixties with COVID-19, enrolled during active disease. The chain carries TRBV29-1 and TRBJ1-2, with 10 nucleotides matching TRBD1. The specimen sequenced was peripheral blood. CDR3 coding DNA: TGCAGCGCAGACAGGGGGCGAGCTCATGGCTACACCTTC. It codes for CSADRGRAHGYTF.